The clone carrying this T cell receptor (beta chain) appeared many times. Its specificity is not known. Time point here: patch test 2, 6 weeks after DPC sensitization. Documented treatment: therapeutic diphenylcyclopropenone sensitization with weekly scalp DPC. Blood was drawn before each patch test was applied. This entry is derived from a study of human T cells and chemical hapten exposure. Study overall: Diphenylcyclopropenone, dosed weekly to the scalp, was given to patients throughout the approximately 25-week study. General study results and limits: Counts of TCRs above 1 in 1000 frequency stayed unchanged with DPC sensitization. Significantly more large CDR3 similarity clusters were formed by expanded TCRs than by controls.

TCRdb re-analysed the RACE reads in MiXCR, keeping a single row per CDR3 protein. The sample shows some 100,000 distinct CDR3 sequences, more than 7% of them seen only once. The sample was whole blood, taken in connection with sensitization to the hapten diphenylcyclopropenone (DPC). The clonotype comes from a woman aged 35 to 49 with alopecia areata. Some clones in this sample may be carry-over from other donors' samples.

The CDR3 sequence: CASSSLLASTDTQYF. The CDR3 DNA is TGTGCCAGCAGCTCCCTACTGGCTAGCACAGATACGCAGTATTTT. The rearrangement joins TRBV5-4 to TRBJ2-3; D call uncertain. The germline V gene has CDR1 SGHNT and CDR2 YYREEE (reference sequence). Trimming removed 3 bases from V and 0 bases from J, with 11 bases in between. The CDR3 covers 15 residues.